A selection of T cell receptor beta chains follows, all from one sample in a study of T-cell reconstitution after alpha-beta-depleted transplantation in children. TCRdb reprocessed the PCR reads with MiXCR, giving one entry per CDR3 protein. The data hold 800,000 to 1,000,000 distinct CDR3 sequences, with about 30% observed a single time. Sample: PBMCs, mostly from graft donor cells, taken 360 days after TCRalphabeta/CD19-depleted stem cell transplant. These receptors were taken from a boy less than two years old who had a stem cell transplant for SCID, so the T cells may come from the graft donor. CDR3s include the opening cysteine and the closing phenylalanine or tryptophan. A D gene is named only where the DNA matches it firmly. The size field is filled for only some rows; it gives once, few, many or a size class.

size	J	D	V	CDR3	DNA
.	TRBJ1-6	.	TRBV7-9	CASSPTGPRSPLHF	TGTGCCAGCAGCCCGACAGGACCCCGTTCACCCCTCCACTTT
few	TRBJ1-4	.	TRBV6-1	CASLRQENEKLFF	TGTGCCAGCCTCCGACAGGAGAATGAAAAACTGTTTTTT
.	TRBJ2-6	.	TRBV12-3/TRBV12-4	CASSPHLGDSLSGANVLTF	TGTGCCAGCAGTCCCCATCTAGGGGACTCCCTCTCTGGGGCCAACGTCCTGACTTTC
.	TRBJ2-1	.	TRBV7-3	CASSPDSTRTGEQFF	TGTGCCAGCAGCCCAGACTCAACGCGGACGGGGGAGCAGTTCTTC
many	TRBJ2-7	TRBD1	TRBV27	CASSFYFTGQGSYEQYF	TGTGCCAGCAGTTTTTATTTTACGGGACAGGGATCCTACGAGCAGTACTTC
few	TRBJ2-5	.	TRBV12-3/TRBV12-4	CASSLSAYRETQYF	TGTGCCAGCAGTTTATCGGCCTACAGGGAGACCCAGTACTTC
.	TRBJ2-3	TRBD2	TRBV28	CASSLRLAPGDTQYF	TGTGCCAGCAGTCTCAGACTAGCCCCGGGGGATACGCAGTATTTT
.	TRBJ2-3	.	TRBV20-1	CSARESPADTQYF	TGCAGTGCTAGAGAGTCACCCGCGGATACGCAGTATTTT
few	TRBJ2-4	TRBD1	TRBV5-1	CASSVRQGAKGNIQYF	TGCGCCAGCAGCGTCCGACAGGGGGCAAAGGGGAACATTCAGTACTTC
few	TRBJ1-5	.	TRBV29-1	CSISPGSGQPQHF	TGCAGCATCTCGCCGGGGTCGGGTCAGCCCCAGCATTTT
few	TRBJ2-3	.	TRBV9	CASSPIGTSTQYF	TGTGCCAGCAGCCCTATCGGGACATCGACGCAGTATTTT
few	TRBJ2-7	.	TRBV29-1	CSVGGTASSYEQYF	TGCAGCGTTGGAGGGACGGCGAGCTCCTACGAGCAGTACTTC
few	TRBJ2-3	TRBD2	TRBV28	CASSSRLAGGPSTDTQYF	TGTGCCAGCAGTTCCCGACTAGCGGGGGGCCCTAGCACAGATACGCAGTATTTT
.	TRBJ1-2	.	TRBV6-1	CASSLGLSYGYTF	TGTGCCAGCAGTCTAGGACTGAGCTATGGCTACACCTTC
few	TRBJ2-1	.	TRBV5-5	CASSGARAYNEQFF	TGTGCCAGCAGCGGAGCCCGAGCCTACAATGAGCAGTTCTTC
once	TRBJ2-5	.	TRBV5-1	CASSRYSDTYQETQYF	TGCGCCAGCAGCCGATATAGCGACACGTACCAAGAGACCCAGTACTTC
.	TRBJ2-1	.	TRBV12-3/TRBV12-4	CASSPPDGPGQYNEQFF	TGTGCCAGCAGCCCACCGGACGGGCCCGGCCAATACAATGAGCAGTTCTTC
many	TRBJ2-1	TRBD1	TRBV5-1	CASRRDRGYNEQFF	TGCGCCAGCAGGCGGGACAGGGGATACAATGAGCAGTTCTTC
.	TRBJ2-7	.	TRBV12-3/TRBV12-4	CASSPVPYEQYF	TGTGCCAGCAGTCCGGTCCCCTACGAGCAGTACTTC
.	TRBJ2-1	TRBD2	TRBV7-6	CASSLVGGRSYNEQFF	TGTGCCAGCAGCTTAGTGGGGGGGAGGTCCTACAATGAGCAGTTCTTC
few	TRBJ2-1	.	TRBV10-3	CAIRDTGVSNEQFF	TGTGCCATCAGGGACACGGGGGTCAGCAATGAGCAGTTCTTC
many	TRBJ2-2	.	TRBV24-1	CATSDPGQQSTGELFF	TGTGCCACCAGTGATCCTGGACAGCAGTCCACCGGGGAGCTGTTTTTT
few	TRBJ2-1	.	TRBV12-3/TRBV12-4	CASSTGVSYNEQFF	TGTGCCAGCAGTACGGGGGTCTCCTACAATGAGCAGTTCTTC
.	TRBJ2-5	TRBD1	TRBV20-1	CSAKHRGRGTQYF	TGCAGTGCTAAACACAGGGGGCGTGGGACCCAGTACTTC
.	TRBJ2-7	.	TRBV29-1	CSVRGQNYEQYF	TGCAGCGTGCGGGGACAGAACTACGAGCAGTACTTC
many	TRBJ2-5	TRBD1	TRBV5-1	CASSAGDSQETQYF	TGCGCCAGCAGCGCAGGGGACAGTCAAGAGACCCAGTACTTC
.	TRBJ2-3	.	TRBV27	CASSPVGWADTDTQYF	TGTGCCAGCAGCCCAGTTGGATGGGCGGACACAGATACGCAGTATTTT
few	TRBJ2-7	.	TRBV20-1	CSATVDYSYEQYF	TGCAGTGCTACCGTCGACTACTCCTACGAGCAGTACTTC
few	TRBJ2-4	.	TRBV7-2	CASGTPGVKNIQYF	TGTGCCAGCGGAACCCCAGGGGTCAAAAACATTCAGTACTTC
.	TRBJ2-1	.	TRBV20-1	CSARDVDRSSYNEQFF	TGCAGTGCTAGAGATGTCGACAGGAGCTCCTACAATGAGCAGTTCTTC
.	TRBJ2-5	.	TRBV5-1	CASSLSQQAIQETQYF	TGCGCCAGCAGCTTGAGTCAGCAAGCCATCCAAGAGACCCAGTACTTC
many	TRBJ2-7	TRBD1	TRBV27	CASSLVGDSYEQYF	TGTGCCAGCAGCTTAGTTGGGGACAGCTACGAGCAGTACTTC
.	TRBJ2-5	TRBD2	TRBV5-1	CASTPSGGETQYF	TGCGCCAGCACTCCTAGCGGAGGGGAGACCCAGTACTTC
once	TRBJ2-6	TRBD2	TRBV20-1	CSARARGVSTGANVLTF	TGCAGTGCTAGAGCTCGGGGGGTATCTACTGGGGCCAACGTCCTGACTTTC
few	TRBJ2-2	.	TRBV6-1	CASSPDQIGIATGELFF	TGTGCCAGCAGTCCCGATCAAATCGGGATCGCTACCGGGGAGCTGTTTTTT